This T cell receptor beta chain was observed in a study of blood T cells in healthy people across ages. Regarding the study as a whole: It was held that the diversity estimates obtained from one million T cells were underestimates.

Turning to this clonotype: As yet, its antigen is unknown.

Aged roughly 6 to 90, donors were systemically healthy Caucasians from Russia. Per the germline V gene, CDR1 is MNHEY and CDR2 is SVGAGI. The length of the CDR3 is 13 residues. For the second PCR, which ran for about 6 to 11 cycles, a sample-barcoded 5' primer and a J-beta primer mix were used. TCRdb fed the 5' RACE reads into MiXCR, producing one record per CDR3 protein. The sample includes about 970,000 distinct CDR3 sequences, 51% of them seen just once. Sample: blood. This receptor was taken from an older woman in good health. V is TRBV6-5 and J is TRBJ2-7; the match to TRBD1 covers 7 bases. TRBJ2-5 matches the DNA end more closely, so the J call is doubtful. CDR3: CASSYDRVETQYF. The CDR3 DNA sequence: TGTGCCAGCAGTTACGACAGGGTAGAGACCCAGTACTTC.